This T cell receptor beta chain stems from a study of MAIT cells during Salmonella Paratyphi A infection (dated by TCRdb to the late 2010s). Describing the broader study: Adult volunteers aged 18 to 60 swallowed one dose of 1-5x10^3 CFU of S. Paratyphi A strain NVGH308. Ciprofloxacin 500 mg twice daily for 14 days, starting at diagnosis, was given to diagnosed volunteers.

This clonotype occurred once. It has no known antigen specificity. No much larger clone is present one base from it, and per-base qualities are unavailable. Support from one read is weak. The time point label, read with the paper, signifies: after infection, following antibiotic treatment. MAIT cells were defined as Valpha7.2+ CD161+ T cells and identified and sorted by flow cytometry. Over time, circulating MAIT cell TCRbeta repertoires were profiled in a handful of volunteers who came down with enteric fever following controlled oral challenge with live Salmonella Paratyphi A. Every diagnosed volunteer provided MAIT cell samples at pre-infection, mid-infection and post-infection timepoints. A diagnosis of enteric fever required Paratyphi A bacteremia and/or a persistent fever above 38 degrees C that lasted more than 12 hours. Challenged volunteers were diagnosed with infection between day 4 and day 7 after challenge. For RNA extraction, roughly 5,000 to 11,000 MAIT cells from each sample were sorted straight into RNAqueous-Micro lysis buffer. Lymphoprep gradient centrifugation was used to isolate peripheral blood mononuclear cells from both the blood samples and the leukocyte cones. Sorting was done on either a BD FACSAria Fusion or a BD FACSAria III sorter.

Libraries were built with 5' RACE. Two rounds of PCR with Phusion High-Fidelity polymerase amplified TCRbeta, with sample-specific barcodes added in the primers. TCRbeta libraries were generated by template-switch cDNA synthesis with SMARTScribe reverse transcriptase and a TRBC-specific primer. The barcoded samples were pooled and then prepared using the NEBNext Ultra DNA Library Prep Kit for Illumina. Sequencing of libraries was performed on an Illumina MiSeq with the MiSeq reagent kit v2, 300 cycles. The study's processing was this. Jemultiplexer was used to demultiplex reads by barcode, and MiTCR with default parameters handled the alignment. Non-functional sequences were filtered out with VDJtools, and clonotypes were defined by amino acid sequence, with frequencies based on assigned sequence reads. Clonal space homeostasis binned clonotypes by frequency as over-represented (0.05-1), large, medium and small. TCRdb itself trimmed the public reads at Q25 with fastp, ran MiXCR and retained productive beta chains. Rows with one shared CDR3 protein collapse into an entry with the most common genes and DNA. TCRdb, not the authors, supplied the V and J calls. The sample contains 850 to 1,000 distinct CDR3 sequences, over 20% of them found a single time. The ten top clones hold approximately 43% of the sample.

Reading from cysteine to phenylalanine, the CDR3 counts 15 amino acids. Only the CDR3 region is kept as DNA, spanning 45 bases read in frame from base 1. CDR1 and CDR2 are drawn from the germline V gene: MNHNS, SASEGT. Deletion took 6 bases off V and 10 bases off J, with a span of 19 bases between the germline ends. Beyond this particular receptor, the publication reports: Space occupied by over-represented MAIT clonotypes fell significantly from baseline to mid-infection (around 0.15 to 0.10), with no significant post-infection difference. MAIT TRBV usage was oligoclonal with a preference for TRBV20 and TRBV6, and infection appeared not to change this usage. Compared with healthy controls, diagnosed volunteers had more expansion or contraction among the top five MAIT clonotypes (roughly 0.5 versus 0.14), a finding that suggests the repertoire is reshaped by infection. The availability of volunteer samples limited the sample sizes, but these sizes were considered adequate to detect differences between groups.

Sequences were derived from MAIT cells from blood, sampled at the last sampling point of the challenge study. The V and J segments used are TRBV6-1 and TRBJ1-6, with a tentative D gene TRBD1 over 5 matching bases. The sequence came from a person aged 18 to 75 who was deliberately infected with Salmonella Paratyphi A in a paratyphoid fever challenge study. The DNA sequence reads TGTGCCAGCAGGGGGACTGGGACGTCGGGGTCACCCCTCCACTTT. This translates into CASRGTGTSGSPLHF.